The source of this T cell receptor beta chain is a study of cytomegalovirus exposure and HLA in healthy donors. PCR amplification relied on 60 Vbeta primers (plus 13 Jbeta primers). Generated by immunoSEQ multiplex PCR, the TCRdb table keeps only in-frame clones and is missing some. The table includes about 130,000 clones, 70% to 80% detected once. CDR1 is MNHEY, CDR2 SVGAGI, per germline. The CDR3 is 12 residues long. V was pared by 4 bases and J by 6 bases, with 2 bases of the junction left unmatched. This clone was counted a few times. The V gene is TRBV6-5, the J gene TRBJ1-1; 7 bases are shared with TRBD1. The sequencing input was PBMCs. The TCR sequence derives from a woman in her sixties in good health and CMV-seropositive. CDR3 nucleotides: TGTGCCAGCAGTTTTACAGGGGCTGAAGCTTTCTTT. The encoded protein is CASSFTGAEAFF.